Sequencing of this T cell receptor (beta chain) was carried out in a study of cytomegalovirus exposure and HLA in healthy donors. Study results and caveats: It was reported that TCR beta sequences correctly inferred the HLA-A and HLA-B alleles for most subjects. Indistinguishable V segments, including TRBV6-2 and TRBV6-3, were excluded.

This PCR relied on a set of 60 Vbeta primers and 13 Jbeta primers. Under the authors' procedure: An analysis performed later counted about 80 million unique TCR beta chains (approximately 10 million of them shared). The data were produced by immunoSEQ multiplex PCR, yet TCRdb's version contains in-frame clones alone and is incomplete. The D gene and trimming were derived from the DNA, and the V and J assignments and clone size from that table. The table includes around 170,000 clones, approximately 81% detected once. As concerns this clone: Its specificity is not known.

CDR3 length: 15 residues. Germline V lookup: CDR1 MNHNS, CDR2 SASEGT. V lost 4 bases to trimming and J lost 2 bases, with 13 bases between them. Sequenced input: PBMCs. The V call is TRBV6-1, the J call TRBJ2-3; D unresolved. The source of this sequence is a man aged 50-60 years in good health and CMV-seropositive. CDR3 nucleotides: TGTGCCAGCAGTGCTGACTCCCGGTCCACAGATACGCAGTATTTT. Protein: CASSADSRSTDTQYF.